This is a list of T cell receptor beta chains from one sample in a study of lung T cells in sarcoidosis with Löfgren's syndrome. One entry per CDR3 protein, called by TCRdb with MiXCR from the reads. Among 9,400 or so distinct CDR3 sequences listed, about 20% were seen once. The specimen sequenced was CD4+ T cells from bronchoalveolar lavage. Receptor source: a human donor with sarcoidosis (Löfgren's syndrome or another form), or a control subject (not recorded which). Both conserved end residues are part of each CDR3. A D gene is named only where the DNA matches it firmly. Clone size is given for some rows only: seen once, a few or many times, or a class if the clone is expanded.

v_gene	abundance	d_gene	j_gene	CDR3aa	CDR3nt
TRBV29-1	many	TRBD2	TRBJ2-1	CSVPGGNYNEQFF	TGCAGCGTTCCGGGAGGTAACTACAATGAGCAGTTCTTC
TRBV20-1	medium-sized	NA	TRBJ2-5	CSASLAETQYF	TGCAGTGCTAGTTTGGCGGAGACCCAGTACTTC
TRBV20-1	NA	NA	TRBJ2-7	CSARPGMVNEWYF	TGCAGTGCTAGACCAGGGATGGTTAACGAGTGGTACTTC
TRBV7-2	many	TRBD2	TRBJ2-3	CASSPRLRLRTSGDSTDTQYF	TGTGCCAGCAGCCCGCGCCTACGATTAAGGACTAGCGGGGATAGCACAGATACGCAGTATTTT
TRBV20-1	many	TRBD1	TRBJ2-5	CSARGGTGGETQYF	TGCAGTGCTAGAGGCGGGACAGGGGGGGAGACCCAGTACTTC
TRBV6-6	NA	NA	TRBJ1-1	CASRSGREGTEAFF	TGTGCCAGCAGGTCCGGCAGGGAGGGCACCGAAGCTTTCTTT
TRBV6-4	many	TRBD1	TRBJ2-3	CASSPSGTGATDTQYF	TGTGCCAGCAGTCCCTCTGGGACAGGGGCCACAGATACGCAGTATTTT
TRBV20-1	large	TRBD1	TRBJ2-7	CSARGDRVLSSYEQYF	TGCAGTGCTAGGGGGGACAGGGTTCTAAGCTCCTACGAGCAGTACTTC
TRBV5-5	many	NA	TRBJ2-1	CASSMTSIPDEQFF	TGTGCCAGCAGCATGACTAGTATCCCGGATGAGCAGTTCTTC
TRBV4-1	many	TRBD2	TRBJ2-3	CASSQDPRGGAHGTQYF	TGCGCCAGCAGCCAAGATCCGCGCGGGGGGGCGCATGGTACGCAGTATTTT
TRBV5-4	NA	NA	TRBJ2-5	CASSLRTYPFQETQYF	TGTGCCAGCAGCTTGCGCACGTATCCCTTTCAGGAGACCCAGTACTTC